Described below is a single T cell receptor beta chain sequence and its context. The sample belongs to a study of blood T cell repertoires in COVID-19. As for the study in general: The United States, Italy and Spain were the sources of the acute and convalescent COVID-19 samples. Sources were T cells, B-cell-depleted T cells, or PBMCs; the material itself was cDNA or gDNA.

The V and J ends lost 4 bases and 3 bases respectively, with 7 bases between them. CDR3 length: 14 residues. The V gene's germline CDR1 is MNHEY and CDR2 SVGEGT. Authors' data handling: Nucleated cell counts were estimated from reference gene primer amplification. Repertoires were generated with immunoSEQ multiplex PCR, while TCRdb's copy carries only in-frame clones and drops some. V, J and clone size are taken as reported in that table, and D and trimming were inferred from the DNA itself. The sample has 250,000 or so clones; 83% are singletons. The sequenced sample was peripheral blood. This TCR was recovered from a human donor in a cohort sampled during active COVID-19. V is TRBV6-2 or TRBV6-3 and J is TRBJ1-6; tentative D call: TRBD1 (6 bases). CDR3 sequence reads: CASSSDSYNSPLHF. The CDR3 DNA follows: TGTGCCAGCAGTTCGGACAGCTATAATTCACCCCTCCACTTT.